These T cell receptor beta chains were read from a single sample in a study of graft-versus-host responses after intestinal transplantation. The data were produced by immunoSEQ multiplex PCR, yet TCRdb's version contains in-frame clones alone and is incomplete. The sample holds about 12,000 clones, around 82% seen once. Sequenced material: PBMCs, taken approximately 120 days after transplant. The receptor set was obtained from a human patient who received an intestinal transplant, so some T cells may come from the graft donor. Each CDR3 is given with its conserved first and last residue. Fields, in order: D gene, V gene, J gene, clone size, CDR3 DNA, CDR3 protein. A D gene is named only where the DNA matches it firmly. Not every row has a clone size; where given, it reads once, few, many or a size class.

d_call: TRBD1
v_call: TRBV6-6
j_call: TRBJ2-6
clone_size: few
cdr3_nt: TGTGCCAGCAGTTCTACAGGGGCTGGGGCCAACGTCCTGACTTTC
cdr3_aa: CASSSTGAGANVLTF

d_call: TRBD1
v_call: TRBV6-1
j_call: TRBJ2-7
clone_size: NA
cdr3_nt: TGTGCCAGCAGCAGCAGGGGGCCCACCTACGAGCAGTACTTC
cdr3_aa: CASSSRGPTYEQYF

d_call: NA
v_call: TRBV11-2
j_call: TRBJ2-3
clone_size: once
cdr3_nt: TGTGCCAGCAGCTTAGGGGGCGCCCCAGATACGCAGTATTTT
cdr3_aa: CASSLGGAPDTQYF

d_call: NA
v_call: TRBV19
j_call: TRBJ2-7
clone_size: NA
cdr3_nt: TGTGCCAGTAGTGAGTTCCCCGAGGAGCAGTACTTC
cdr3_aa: CASSEFPEEQYF

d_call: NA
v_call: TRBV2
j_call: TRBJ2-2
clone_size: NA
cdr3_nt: TGTGCCAGCATAACAGGACCGAACACCGGGGAGCTGTTTTTT
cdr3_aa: CASITGPNTGELFF

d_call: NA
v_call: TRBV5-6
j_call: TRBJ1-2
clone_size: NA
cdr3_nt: TGTGCCAGCAGCTTCGGGGGGTCAGCTAACTATGGCTACACCTTC
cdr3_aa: CASSFGGSANYGYTF

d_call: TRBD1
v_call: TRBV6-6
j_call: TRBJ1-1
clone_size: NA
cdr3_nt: TGTGCCAGCAGCCCCGACAGGGACACTGAAGCTTTCTTT
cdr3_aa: CASSPDRDTEAFF

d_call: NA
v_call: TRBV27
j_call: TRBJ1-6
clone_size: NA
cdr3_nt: TGTGCCAGCAGTTTATCCTCCGCGGGTGATTCACCCCTCCACTTT
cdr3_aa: CASSLSSAGDSPLHF

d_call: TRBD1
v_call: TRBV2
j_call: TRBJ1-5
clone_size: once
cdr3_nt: TGTGCCAGCAGTGGTCGGCAGGGGGCAGTTCAGCCCCAGCATTTT
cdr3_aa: CASSGRQGAVQPQHF

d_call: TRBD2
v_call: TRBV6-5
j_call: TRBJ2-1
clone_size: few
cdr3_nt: TGTGCCAGCCGAGACGGGGCGGGAGGGTACAATGAGCAGTTCTTC
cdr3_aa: CASRDGAGGYNEQFF

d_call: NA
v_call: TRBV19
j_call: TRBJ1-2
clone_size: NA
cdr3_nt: TGTGCCAGTAGTCCAGAAGGGGATCGTTTAGGCTACACCTTC
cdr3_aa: CASSPEGDRLGYTF

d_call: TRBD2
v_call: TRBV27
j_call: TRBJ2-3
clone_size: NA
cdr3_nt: TGTGCCAGCAGTTTATCGTGGCTAGCGGGCACAGATACGCAGTATTTT
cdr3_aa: CASSLSWLAGTDTQYF

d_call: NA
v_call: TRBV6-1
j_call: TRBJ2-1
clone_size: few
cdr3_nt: TGTGCCAGCAGTGAACAAACTGGCTCCTACAATGAGCAGTTCTTC
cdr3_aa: CASSEQTGSYNEQFF

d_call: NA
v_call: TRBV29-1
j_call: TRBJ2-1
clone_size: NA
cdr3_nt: TGCAGCGTAGATCGAGGGGTAGAGTTCTTC
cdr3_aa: CSVDRGVEFF

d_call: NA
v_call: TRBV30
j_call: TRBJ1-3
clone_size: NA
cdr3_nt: TGTGCCTGGATGGAGGGGGGGATCGGAAACACCATATATTTT
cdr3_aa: CAWMEGGIGNTIYF

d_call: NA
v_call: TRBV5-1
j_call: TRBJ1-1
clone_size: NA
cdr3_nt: TGCGCCAGCAGCCACGAGGAGGGAATGAACACTGAAGCTTTCTTT
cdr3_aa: CASSHEEGMNTEAFF

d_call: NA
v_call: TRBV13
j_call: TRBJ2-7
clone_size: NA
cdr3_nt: TGTGCCAGCAGCTTCTACAGGGAAGTCGAGCAGTACTTC
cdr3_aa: CASSFYREVEQYF

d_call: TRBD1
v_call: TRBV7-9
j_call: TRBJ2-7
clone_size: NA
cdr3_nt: TGTGCCAGCAGCTCCCCTCTGACAGGGGCCACATACGAGCAGTACTTC
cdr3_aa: CASSSPLTGATYEQYF

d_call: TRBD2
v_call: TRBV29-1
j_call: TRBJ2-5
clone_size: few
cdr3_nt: TGCAGCGTTGAGGGGGGGGGAGAAGAGACCCAGTACTTC
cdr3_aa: CSVEGGGEETQYF

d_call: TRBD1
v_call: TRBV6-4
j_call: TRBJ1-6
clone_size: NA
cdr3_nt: TGTGCCAGCAGTGACGGACAGGGGGCTTCACCCCTCCACTTT
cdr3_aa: CASSDGQGASPLHF

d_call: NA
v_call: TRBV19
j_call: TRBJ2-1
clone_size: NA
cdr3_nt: TGTGCCAGTAGTATCTCCCCTAGCGAGAGAAATGAGCAGTTCTTC
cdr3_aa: CASSISPSERNEQFF

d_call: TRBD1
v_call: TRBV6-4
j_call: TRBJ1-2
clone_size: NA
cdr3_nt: TGTGCCAGCAGTGACCCACCAGGGGGCTATGGCTACACCTTC
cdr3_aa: CASSDPPGGYGYTF

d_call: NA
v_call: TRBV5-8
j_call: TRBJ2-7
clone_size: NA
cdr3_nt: TGTGCCAGCAGGGGGTATCCTACTTTCACCTACGAGCAGTACTTC
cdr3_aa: CASRGYPTFTYEQYF

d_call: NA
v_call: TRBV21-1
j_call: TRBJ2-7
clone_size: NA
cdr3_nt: TGTGCCAGCGCAAAGTGGCTAGCGGGAGGGAAGGGATCCTACGAGCAGTACTTC
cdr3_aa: CASAKWLAGGKGSYEQYF

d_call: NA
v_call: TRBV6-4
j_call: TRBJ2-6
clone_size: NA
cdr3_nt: TGTGCCAGCAGTGCCGACGGACCCTCTGGGGCCAACGTCCTGACTTTC
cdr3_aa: CASSADGPSGANVLTF

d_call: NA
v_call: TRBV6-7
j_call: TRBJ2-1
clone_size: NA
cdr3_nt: TGTGCCAGCAGGCTGGGATGCGCCTACAATGAGCAGTTCTTC
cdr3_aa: CASRLGCAYNEQFF

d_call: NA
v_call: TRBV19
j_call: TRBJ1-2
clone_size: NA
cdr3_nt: TGTGCCATTTCGCCGGGACACTCGACCGGCTATGGCTACACCTTC
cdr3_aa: CAISPGHSTGYGYTF

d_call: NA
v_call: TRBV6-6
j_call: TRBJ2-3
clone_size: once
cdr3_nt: TGTGCCAGCAGTTACTCGAGGGGTGGAGAGACGGATACGCAGTATTTT
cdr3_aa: CASSYSRGGETDTQYF

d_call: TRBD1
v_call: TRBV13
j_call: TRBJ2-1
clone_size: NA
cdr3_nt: TGTGCCAGCAGGAACAGGGGTTGGGAGCAGTTCTTC
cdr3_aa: CASRNRGWEQFF

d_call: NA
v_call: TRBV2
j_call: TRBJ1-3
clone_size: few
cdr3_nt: TGTGCCAGCAGCCCGACATATGGAAACACCATATATTTT
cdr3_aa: CASSPTYGNTIYF

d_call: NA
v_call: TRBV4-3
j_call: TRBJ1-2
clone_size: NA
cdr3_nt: TGCGCCAGCAGCCAAGAAGCTGCGGGGGCACAAGGCTACACCTTC
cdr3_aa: CASSQEAAGAQGYTF

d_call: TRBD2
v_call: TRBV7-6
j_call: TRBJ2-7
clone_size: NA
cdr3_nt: TGTGCCAGCAGCTCCGGACTAGCGGGAGTCTGGGGCTACGAGCAGTACTTC
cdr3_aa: CASSSGLAGVWGYEQYF

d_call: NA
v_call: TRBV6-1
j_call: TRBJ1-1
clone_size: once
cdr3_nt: TGTGCCAGCAGTGAAAGCCGGTGGAACACTGAAGCTTTCTTT
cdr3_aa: CASSESRWNTEAFF

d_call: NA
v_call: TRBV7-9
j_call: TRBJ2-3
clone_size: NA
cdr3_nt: TGTGCCAGCAGCCCCAGGGGGGGAAGCACAGATACGCAGTATTTT
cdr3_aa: CASSPRGGSTDTQYF

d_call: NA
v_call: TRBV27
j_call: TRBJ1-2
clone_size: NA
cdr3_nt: TGTGCCAGCAGTTTATCAGAGAACAATGGCTACACCTTC
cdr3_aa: CASSLSENNGYTF

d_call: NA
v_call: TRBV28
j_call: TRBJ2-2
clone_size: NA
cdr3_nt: TGTGCCAGCAGTTTATCGGGACAGAACACCGGGGAGCTGTTTTTT
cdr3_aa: CASSLSGQNTGELFF

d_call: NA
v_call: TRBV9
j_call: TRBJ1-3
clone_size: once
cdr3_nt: TGTGCCAGCAGCGTAGAGGACGGCTCTGGAAACACCATATATTTT
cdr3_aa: CASSVEDGSGNTIYF

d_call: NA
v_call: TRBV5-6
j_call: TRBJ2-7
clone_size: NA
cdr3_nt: TGTGCCAGCAGCCCGGGCGGGGGCGCGGGGTTCTACGAGCAGTACTTC
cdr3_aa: CASSPGGGAGFYEQYF

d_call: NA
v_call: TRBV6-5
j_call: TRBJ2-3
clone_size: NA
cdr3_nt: TGTGCCAGCAGTTACTCGAAGAGTAGCACAGATACGCAGTATTTT
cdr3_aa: CASSYSKSSTDTQYF

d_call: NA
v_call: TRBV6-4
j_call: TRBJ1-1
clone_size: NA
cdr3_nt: TGTGCCAGCAGTGTGGGGACGAACACTGAAGCTTTCTTT
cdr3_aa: CASSVGTNTEAFF

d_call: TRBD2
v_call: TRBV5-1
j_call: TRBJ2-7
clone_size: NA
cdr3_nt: TGCGCCAGCAGCTTGTGGACTAGCGGGAGGGCCGCCCCCTACGAGCAGTACTTC
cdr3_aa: CASSLWTSGRAAPYEQYF

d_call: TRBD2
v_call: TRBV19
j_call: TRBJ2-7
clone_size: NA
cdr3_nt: TGTGCCAGTAGTATGAGAGTAGCGGGAGGGTACTACGAGCAGTACTTC
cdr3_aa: CASSMRVAGGYYEQYF

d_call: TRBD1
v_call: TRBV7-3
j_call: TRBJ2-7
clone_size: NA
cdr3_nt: TGTGCCAGCAGCTTGACAGGGGGCTACGAGCAGTACTTC
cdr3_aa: CASSLTGGYEQYF

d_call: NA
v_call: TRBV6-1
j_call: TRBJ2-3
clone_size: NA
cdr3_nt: TGTGCCAGCAGTGAAGCTGGCTCACCCACAGATACGCAGTATTTT
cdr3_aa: CASSEAGSPTDTQYF

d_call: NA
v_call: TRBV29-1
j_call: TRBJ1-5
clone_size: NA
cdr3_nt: TGCAGCGTCGGACAGTCTAGCAATCAGCCCCAGCATTTT
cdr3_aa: CSVGQSSNQPQHF

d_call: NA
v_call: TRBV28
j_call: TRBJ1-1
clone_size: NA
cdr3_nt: TGTGCCAGCAGTTTAGGAGGAGTCCAGGGCACTGAAGCTTTCTTT
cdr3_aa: CASSLGGVQGTEAFF

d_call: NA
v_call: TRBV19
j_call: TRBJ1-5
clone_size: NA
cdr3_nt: TGTGCCAGTAGCGGCGGGTCCAATCAGCCCCAGCATTTT
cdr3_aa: CASSGGSNQPQHF

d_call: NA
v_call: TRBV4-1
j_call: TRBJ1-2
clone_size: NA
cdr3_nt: TGCGCCAGCAGCCAAGGGACAGAAGCTAACTATGGCTACACCTTC
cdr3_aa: CASSQGTEANYGYTF

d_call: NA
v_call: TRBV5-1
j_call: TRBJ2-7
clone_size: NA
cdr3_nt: TGCGCCAGCAGAAAAGGGGGGAGAAGGCAGTACTTC
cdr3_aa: CASRKGGRRQYF

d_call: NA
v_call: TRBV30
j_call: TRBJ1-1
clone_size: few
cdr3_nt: TGTGCCTGGAGTGTTTCAGGGTACACTGAAGCTTTCTTT
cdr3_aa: CAWSVSGYTEAFF

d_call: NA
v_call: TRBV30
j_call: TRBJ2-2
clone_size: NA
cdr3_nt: TGTGCCTGGAGAGACTGGTCCTGGAGGGCCGGGGAGCTGTTTTTT
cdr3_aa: CAWRDWSWRAGELFF

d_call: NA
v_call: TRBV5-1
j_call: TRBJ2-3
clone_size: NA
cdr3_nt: TGCGCCAGCAGCTTGGTTTTGACAAGCACAGATACGCAGTATTTT
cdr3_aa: CASSLVLTSTDTQYF

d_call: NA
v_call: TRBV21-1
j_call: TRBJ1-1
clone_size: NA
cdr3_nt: TGTGCCACCCAGGATGTGAACACTGAAGCTTTCTTT
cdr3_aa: CATQDVNTEAFF

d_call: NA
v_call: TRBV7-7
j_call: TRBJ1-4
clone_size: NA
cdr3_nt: TGTGCTAGCAGCTTAGGGGGGACGAATGAAAAACTGTTTTTT
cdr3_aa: CASSLGGTNEKLFF

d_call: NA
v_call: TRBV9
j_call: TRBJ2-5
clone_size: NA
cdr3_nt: TGTGCCAGCAGTGAAACAGCAGACCAAGAGACCCAGTACTTC
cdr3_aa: CASSETADQETQYF